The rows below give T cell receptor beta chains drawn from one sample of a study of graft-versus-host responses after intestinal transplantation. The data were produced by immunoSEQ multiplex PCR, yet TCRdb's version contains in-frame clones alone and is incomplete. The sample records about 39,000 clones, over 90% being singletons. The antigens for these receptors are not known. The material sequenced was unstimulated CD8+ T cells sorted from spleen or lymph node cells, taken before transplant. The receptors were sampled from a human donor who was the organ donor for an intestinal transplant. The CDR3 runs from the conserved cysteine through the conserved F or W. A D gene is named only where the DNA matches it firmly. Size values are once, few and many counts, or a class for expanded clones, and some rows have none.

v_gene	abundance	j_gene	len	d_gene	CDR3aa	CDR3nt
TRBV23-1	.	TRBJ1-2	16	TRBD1	CASSDRGLRKVYGYTF	TGCGCCAGCAGCGACAGGGGGCTGAGGAAAGTCTATGGCTACACCTTC
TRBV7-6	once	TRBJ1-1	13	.	CASSLGGWAEAFF	TGTGCCAGCAGCTTAGGGGGGTGGGCTGAGGCTTTCTTT
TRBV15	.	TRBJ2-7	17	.	CATSRRREGYKSYEQYF	TGTGCCACCAGCAGGAGGAGAGAGGGGTACAAGTCCTACGAGCAGTACTTC
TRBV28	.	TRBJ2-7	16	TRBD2	CASRTIRGGASYEQYF	TGTGCCAGCAGAACAATTCGCGGGGGGGCATCCTACGAGCAGTACTTC
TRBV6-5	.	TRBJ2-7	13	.	CASSLTATYEQYF	TGTGCCAGCAGTTTGACAGCTACCTACGAGCAGTACTTC
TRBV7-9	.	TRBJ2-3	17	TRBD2	CASSSPRGTSVPDTQYF	TGTGCCAGCAGCTCACCGCGTGGGACTAGCGTCCCCGATACGCAGTATTTT
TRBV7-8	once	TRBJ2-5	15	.	CASSLGNTGYETQYF	TGTGCCAGCAGCTTAGGCAATACAGGGTACGAGACCCAGTACTTC
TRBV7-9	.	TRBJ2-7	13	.	CASSVELSYEQYF	TGTGCCAGCAGCGTCGAGCTGTCCTACGAGCAGTACTTC
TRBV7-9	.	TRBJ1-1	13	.	CASSRGAPTEAFF	TGTGCCAGCTCTCGCGGCGCCCCTACTGAAGCTTTCTTT
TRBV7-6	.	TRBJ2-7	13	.	CASSPGEGYEQYF	TGTGCCAGCAGCCCAGGGGAGGGCTACGAGCAGTACTTC
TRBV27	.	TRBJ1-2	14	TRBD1	CASSFTGGAYGYTF	TGTGCCAGCAGTTTCACAGGGGGCGCCTATGGCTACACCTTC
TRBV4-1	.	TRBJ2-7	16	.	CASSRLGGPDSYEQYF	TGCGCCAGCAGCCGGCTCGGGGGACCCGACTCCTACGAGCAGTACTTC
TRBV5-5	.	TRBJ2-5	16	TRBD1	CASSLGLLQGQETQYF	TGTGCCAGCAGCTTGGGGCTCTTACAGGGGCAAGAGACCCAGTACTTC
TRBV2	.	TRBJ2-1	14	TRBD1	CASSSRDRDYEQFF	TGTGCCAGCAGCTCCCGGGACAGGGACTATGAGCAGTTCTTC
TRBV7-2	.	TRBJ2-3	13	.	CASSLGTTDTQYF	TGTGCCAGCAGCTTAGGGACCACAGATACGCAGTATTTT
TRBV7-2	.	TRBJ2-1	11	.	CASSLGNEQFF	TGTGCCAGCAGCTTAGGAAATGAGCAGTTCTTC
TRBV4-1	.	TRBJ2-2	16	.	CASSRLPGPTTGELFF	TGCGCCAGCAGCCGCCTCCCGGGACCCACCACCGGGGAGCTGTTTTTT
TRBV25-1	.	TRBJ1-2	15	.	CASSEYGGAYYGYTF	TGTGCCAGCAGTGAATATGGCGGAGCCTACTATGGCTACACCTTC
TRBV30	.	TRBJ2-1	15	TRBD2	CAWTRTSGGYNEQFF	TGTGCCTGGACCCGGACTAGCGGGGGCTACAATGAGCAGTTCTTC
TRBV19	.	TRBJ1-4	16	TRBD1	CASSILSDRGREKLFF	TGTGCCAGTAGTATTCTATCGGACAGGGGGCGCGAAAAACTGTTTTTT
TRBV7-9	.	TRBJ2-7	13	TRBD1	CASSRRQGYEQYF	TGTGCCAGCAGCCGAAGACAGGGGTACGAGCAGTACTTC
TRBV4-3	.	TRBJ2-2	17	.	CASSQDGSGHNTGELFF	TGCGCCAGCAGCCAAGATGGATCAGGCCACAACACCGGGGAGCTGTTTTTT
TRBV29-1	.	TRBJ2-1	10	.	CSVGWDEQFF	TGCAGCGTTGGTTGGGATGAGCAGTTCTTC
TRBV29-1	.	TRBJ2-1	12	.	CSVDGRDNEQFF	TGCAGCGTTGATGGGCGCGACAATGAGCAGTTCTTC
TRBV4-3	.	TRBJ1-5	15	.	CASSQDRAQWEPQHF	TGCGCCAGCAGCCAAGATCGGGCTCAGTGGGAGCCCCAGCATTTT
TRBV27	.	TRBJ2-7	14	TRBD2	CASSRGGLVNEQYF	TGTGCCAGCAGCCGGGGGGGGCTAGTTAACGAGCAGTACTTC
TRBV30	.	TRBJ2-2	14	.	CAWSSGANTGELFF	TGTGCCTGGAGCTCGGGGGCGAACACCGGGGAGCTGTTTTTT
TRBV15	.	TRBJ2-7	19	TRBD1	CATSRDWSSWVTGQYEQYF	TGTGCCACCAGCAGAGATTGGAGTAGTTGGGTCACGGGACAGTACGAGCAGTACTTC
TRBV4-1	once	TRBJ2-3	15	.	CASSQEQGGTDTQYF	TGCGCCAGCAGCCAAGAACAGGGGGGGACAGATACGCAGTATTTT
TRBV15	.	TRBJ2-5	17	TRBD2	CATSRDRGGGDQETQYF	TGTGCCACCAGCAGAGATCGTGGCGGGGGGGACCAAGAGACCCAGTACTTC
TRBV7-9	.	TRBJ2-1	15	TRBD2	CASSFGSGADNEQFF	TGTGCCAGCAGCTTTGGTAGCGGGGCCGACAATGAGCAGTTCTTC
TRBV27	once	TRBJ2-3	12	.	CASSSIGDTQYF	TGTGCCAGCAGTTCTATCGGGGATACGCAGTATTTT
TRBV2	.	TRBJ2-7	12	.	CASILVSYEQYF	TGTGCCAGCATCCTCGTATCCTACGAGCAGTACTTC
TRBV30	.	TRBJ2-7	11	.	CAWSTAYEQYF	TGTGCCTGGAGTACCGCCTACGAGCAGTACTTC
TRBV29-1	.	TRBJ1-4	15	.	CSVLGTLQANEKLFF	TGCAGCGTTTTGGGGACGCTCCAGGCTAATGAAAAACTGTTTTTT
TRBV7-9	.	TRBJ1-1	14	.	CASSPGPGVAEAFF	TGTGCCAGCAGCCCAGGGCCAGGGGTGGCTGAAGCTTTCTTT
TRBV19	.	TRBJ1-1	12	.	CASSMGVIEAFF	TGTGCCAGTAGTATGGGAGTGATTGAAGCTTTCTTT
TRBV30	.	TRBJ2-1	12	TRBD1	CASDRGLNEQFF	TGTGCCTCGGACAGGGGGCTGAATGAGCAGTTCTTC
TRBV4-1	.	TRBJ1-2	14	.	CASSNNPAGSGYTF	TGCGCCAGCAGCAACAACCCAGCAGGGTCTGGCTACACCTTC
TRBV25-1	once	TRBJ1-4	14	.	CASSESQLNEKLFF	TGTGCCAGCAGTGAATCACAGCTTAATGAAAAACTGTTTTTT
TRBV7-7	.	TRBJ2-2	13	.	CASSLAYTGELFF	TGTGCTAGCAGCTTAGCCTACACCGGGGAGCTGTTTTTT
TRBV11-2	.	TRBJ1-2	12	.	CASSPSGNGYTF	TGTGCCAGCAGCCCCAGCGGTAATGGCTACACCTTC
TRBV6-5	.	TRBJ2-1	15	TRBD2	CASSYSTSGGGEQFF	TGTGCCAGCAGTTACTCGACTAGCGGGGGCGGGGAGCAGTTCTTC
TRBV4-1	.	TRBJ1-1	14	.	CASSKKGEDTEAFF	TGCGCCAGCAGTAAAAAGGGGGAGGACACTGAAGCTTTCTTT
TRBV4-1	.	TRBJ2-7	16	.	CASSQDHRLYVYEQYF	TGCGCCAGCAGCCAAGATCATAGGCTATATGTCTACGAGCAGTACTTC
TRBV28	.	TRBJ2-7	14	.	CASSFRGTTYEQYF	TGTGCCAGCAGTTTCCGGGGGACAACCTACGAGCAGTACTTC
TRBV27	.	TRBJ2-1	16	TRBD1	CASKKHRDSVDNEQFF	TGTGCCAGCAAGAAACATCGGGACAGTGTAGACAATGAGCAGTTCTTC
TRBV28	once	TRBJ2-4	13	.	CASTRDGKNIQYF	TGTGCCAGCACCCGGGACGGGAAAAACATTCAGTACTTC
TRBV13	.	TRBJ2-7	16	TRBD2	CASSLGGGTGTYEQYF	TGTGCCAGCAGCTTAGGCGGGGGGACTGGGACCTACGAGCAGTACTTC
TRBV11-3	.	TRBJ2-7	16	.	CASSLGWGGRSHEQYF	TGTGCCAGCAGCTTAGGATGGGGGGGCAGGAGCCACGAGCAGTACTTC
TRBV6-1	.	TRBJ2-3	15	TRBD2	CASPAGGPGTDTQYF	TGTGCCAGTCCAGCGGGGGGGCCTGGAACAGATACGCAGTATTTT
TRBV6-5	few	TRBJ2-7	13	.	CASSYSDSYEQYF	TGTGCCAGCAGTTACTCGGACAGCTACGAGCAGTACTTC
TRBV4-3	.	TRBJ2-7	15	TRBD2	CASSLLAGSSYEQYF	TGCGCCAGCAGCCTCCTAGCGGGTAGCTCCTACGAGCAGTACTTC
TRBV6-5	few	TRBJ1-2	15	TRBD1	CASSYSGQGIDGYTF	TGTGCCAGCAGTTACTCCGGACAGGGGATAGATGGCTACACCTTC
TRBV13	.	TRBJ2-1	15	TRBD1	CASSLRDRGYNEQFF	TGTGCCAGCAGCCTCCGGGACAGGGGTTACAATGAGCAGTTCTTC